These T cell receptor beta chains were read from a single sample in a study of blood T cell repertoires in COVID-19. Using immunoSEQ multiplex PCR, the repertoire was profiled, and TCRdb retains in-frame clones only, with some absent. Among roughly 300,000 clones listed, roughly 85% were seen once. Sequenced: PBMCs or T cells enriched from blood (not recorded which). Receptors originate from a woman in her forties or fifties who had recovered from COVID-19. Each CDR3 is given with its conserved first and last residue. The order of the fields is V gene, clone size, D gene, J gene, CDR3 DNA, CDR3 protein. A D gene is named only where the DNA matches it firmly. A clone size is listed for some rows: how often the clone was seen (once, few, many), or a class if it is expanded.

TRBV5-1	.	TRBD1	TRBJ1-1	TGCGCCAGCAGACAGGGACAGGGGGCTTTCGTTAACACTGAAGCTTTCTTT	CASRQGQGAFVNTEAFF
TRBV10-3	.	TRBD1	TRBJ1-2	TGTGCCATCAGTGAAGGGACAGATTATGGCTACACCTTC	CAISEGTDYGYTF
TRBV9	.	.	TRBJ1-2	TGTGCCAGCAGCGTAGTAGCAAACGGGGGCTACACCTTC	CASSVVANGGYTF
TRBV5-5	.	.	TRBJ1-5	TGTGCCAGCAGCTTGAATGCGGGGCATCAGCCCCAGCATTTT	CASSLNAGHQPQHF
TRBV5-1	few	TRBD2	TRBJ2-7	TGCGCCAGCAGCTCCCTAGCGGGAGTTTTTTACGAGCAGTACTTC	CASSSLAGVFYEQYF
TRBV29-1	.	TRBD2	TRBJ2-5	TGCAGCGTTTTGAGCGGGGGGTCAGAGACCCAGTACTTC	CSVLSGGSETQYF
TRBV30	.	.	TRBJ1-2	TGTGCCTGGAGGTTGGGCCTTAACTATGGCTACACCTTC	CAWRLGLNYGYTF
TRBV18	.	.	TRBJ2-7	TGTGCCAGCTCACCACGAGAAGAGAACTACGAGCAGTACTTC	CASSPREENYEQYF
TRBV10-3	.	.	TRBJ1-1	TGTGCCATCAGCGGCGCTACAGGGAACACTGAAGCTTTCTTT	CAISGATGNTEAFF
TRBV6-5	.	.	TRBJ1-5	TGTGCCAGCAGTCAACAGGTTAATCAGCCCCAGCATTTT	CASSQQVNQPQHF
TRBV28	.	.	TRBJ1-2	TGTGCCAGCAGTTTGAACGGCTATGGCTACACCTTC	CASSLNGYGYTF
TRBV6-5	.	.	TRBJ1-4	TGTGCCAGTCGACAGGTGAATGAAAAACTGTTTTTT	CASRQVNEKLFF
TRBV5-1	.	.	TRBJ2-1	TGCGCCAGCAGCCTGGAACCACTAGATGAGCAGTTCTTC	CASSLEPLDEQFF
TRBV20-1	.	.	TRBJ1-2	TGCAGTGCTAGGGACATACGCGGCTACACCTTC	CSARDIRGYTF
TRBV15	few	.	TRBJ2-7	TGTGCCACCAGCAGAACCGGGACACGCGGCTACGAGCAGTACTTC	CATSRTGTRGYEQYF
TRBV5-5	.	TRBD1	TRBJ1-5	TGTGCCAGCAGGAGTGGGACAGGGAATCAGCCCCAGCATTTT	CASRSGTGNQPQHF
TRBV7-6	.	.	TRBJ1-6	TGTGCCAGCAGCCCACACTCCCCGGGGTCGGTTGATTCACCCCTCCACTTT	CASSPHSPGSVDSPLHF
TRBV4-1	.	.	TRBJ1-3	TGCGCCAGCAGCCAACTACCATCGAGAAACACCATATATTTT	CASSQLPSRNTIYF
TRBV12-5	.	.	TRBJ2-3	TGTGCTACCTCTGGGACTTTCACAGATACGCAGTATTTT	CATSGTFTDTQYF
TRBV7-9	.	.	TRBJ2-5	TGTGCCAGCAGCTTACGAGGCAGGGCAGAGACCCAGTACTTC	CASSLRGRAETQYF